Reported below is one T cell receptor (beta chain). This sample stems from a study of blood T cell repertoires in COVID-19. Study at large: COVID-19 samples collected from the United States, Italy and Spain covered acute and convalescent phases.

The CDR3 consists of 15 residues. The germline gives CDR1 SNHLY, CDR2 FYNNEI. The ends were cut back, 4 bases at V and 1 base at J, with 11 bases in the middle. Using immunoSEQ multiplex PCR, the repertoire was profiled, and TCRdb retains in-frame clones only, with some absent. Of about 260,000 clones in the sample, approximately 89% are singletons; the top ten hold 2.3%. The sample comprised peripheral blood. The chain joins TRBV2 to TRBJ1-5; D not resolved. The sequence derives from a woman aged 45-65 years with acute or convalescent COVID-19. As DNA, the CDR3 is TGTGCCAGCAGTGTGGAGGGTAGGAGCAATCAGCCCCAGCATTTT. Amino acid sequence: CASSVEGRSNQPQHF.